This entry is about one T cell receptor beta chain. The data were obtained in a study of blood T cell repertoires in COVID-19. Study context: There were acute and convalescent COVID-19 samples, and they came from the United States, Italy and Spain. T cells, B-cell-depleted T cells, or PBMCs supplied cDNA or gDNA.

There are 14 residues in the CDR3. Germline CDR1 and CDR2: SGHTA and FQGNSA. Germline trimming cut 1 base from V and 4 bases from J; bases unmatched to any gene: 1. Patients in Seattle were enrolled during active infection, then followed longitudinally. Sequencing used immunoSEQ multiplex PCR; TCRdb keeps in-frame clones, though not all of them. In the table there are approximately 200,000 clones, around 80% of which are singletons. V is TRBV7-2 and J is TRBJ1-2; TRBD1 agrees at 9 bases. The sequence derives from a woman of 80 years or more with COVID-19, enrolled during active disease. Sample: peripheral blood. DNA for the CDR3: TGTGCCAGCAGCTTAGGGGGACAGGGCTATGGCTACACCTTC. Its translation: CASSLGGQGYGYTF.